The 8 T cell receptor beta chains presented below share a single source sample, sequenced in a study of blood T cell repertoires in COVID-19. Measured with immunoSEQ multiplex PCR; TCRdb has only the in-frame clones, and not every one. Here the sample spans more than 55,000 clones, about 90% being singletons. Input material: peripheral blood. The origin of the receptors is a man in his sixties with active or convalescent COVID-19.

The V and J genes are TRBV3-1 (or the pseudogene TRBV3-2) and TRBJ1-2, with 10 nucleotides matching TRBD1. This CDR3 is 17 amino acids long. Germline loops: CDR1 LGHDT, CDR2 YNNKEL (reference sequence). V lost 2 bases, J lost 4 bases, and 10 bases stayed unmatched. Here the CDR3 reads CASSQLDPGTGVYGYTF. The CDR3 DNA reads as TGTGCCAGCAGCCAACTCGACCCCGGGACAGGGGTCTATGGCTACACCTTC.

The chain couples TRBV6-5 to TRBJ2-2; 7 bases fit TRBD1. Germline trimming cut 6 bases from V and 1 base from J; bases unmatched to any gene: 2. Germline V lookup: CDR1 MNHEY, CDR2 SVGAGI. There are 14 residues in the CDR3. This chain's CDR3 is CASRRTGNTGELFF. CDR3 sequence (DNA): TGTGCCAGCAGGAGGACAGGGAACACCGGGGAGCTGTTTTTT.

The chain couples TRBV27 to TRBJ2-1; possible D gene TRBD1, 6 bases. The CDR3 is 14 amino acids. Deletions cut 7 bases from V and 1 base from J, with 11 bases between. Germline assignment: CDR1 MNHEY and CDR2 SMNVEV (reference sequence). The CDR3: CASKGDGSYNEQFF. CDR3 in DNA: TGTGCCAGCAAGGGGGATGGTTCCTACAATGAGCAGTTCTTC.

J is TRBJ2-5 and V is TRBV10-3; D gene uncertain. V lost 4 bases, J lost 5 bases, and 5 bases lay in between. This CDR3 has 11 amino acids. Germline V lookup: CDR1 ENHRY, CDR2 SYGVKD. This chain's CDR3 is CAISAGETQYF. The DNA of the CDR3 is TGTGCCATCAGTGCCGGTGAGACCCAGTACTTC.

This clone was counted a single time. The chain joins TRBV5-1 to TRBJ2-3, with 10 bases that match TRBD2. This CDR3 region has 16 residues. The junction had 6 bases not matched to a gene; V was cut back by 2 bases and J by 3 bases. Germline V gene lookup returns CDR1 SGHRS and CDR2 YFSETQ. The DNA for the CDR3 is TGCGCCAGCAGCTTAACAGCGGGAGGGCCAACAGATACGCAGTATTTT. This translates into CASSLTAGGPTDTQYF.

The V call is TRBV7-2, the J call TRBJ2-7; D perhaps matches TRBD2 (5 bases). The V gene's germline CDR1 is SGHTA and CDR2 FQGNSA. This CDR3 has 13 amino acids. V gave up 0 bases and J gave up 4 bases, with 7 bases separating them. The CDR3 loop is CASSLAAGYEQYF. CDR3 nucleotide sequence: TGTGCCAGCAGCTTAGCGGCGGGTTACGAGCAGTACTTC.

DNA for the CDR3: TGCGCCAGCAGCCACGGGAGTGTGAATGAGCAGTTCTTC. Protein: CASSHGSVNEQFF. The chain combines TRBV5-1 with TRBJ2-1; TRBD2 might be the D (6 bases). The CDR3 runs to 13 residues. Trimming shortened V by 4 bases and J by 7 bases, and 12 bases separated the two germline ends. Germline V gene sequence: CDR1 SGHRS, CDR2 YFSETQ. Full variable domain (outside the CDR3, taken from reference TRBV5-1 and TRBJ2-1): KAGVTQTPRYLIKTRGQQVTLSCSPISGHRSVSWYQQTPGQGLQFLFEYFSETQRNKGNFPGRFSGRQFSNSRSEMNVSTLELGDSALYLCASSHGSVNEQFFGPGTRLTVL.

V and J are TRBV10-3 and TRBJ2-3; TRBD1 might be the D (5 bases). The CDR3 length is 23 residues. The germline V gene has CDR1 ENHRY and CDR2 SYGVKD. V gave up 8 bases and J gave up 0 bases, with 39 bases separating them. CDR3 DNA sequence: TGTGCCATCTCTCATCATGAAATTAGGGCAGGGCAGGGCCTGCTACATAGCACAGATACGCAGTATTTT. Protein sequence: CAISHHEIRAGQGLLHSTDTQYF.